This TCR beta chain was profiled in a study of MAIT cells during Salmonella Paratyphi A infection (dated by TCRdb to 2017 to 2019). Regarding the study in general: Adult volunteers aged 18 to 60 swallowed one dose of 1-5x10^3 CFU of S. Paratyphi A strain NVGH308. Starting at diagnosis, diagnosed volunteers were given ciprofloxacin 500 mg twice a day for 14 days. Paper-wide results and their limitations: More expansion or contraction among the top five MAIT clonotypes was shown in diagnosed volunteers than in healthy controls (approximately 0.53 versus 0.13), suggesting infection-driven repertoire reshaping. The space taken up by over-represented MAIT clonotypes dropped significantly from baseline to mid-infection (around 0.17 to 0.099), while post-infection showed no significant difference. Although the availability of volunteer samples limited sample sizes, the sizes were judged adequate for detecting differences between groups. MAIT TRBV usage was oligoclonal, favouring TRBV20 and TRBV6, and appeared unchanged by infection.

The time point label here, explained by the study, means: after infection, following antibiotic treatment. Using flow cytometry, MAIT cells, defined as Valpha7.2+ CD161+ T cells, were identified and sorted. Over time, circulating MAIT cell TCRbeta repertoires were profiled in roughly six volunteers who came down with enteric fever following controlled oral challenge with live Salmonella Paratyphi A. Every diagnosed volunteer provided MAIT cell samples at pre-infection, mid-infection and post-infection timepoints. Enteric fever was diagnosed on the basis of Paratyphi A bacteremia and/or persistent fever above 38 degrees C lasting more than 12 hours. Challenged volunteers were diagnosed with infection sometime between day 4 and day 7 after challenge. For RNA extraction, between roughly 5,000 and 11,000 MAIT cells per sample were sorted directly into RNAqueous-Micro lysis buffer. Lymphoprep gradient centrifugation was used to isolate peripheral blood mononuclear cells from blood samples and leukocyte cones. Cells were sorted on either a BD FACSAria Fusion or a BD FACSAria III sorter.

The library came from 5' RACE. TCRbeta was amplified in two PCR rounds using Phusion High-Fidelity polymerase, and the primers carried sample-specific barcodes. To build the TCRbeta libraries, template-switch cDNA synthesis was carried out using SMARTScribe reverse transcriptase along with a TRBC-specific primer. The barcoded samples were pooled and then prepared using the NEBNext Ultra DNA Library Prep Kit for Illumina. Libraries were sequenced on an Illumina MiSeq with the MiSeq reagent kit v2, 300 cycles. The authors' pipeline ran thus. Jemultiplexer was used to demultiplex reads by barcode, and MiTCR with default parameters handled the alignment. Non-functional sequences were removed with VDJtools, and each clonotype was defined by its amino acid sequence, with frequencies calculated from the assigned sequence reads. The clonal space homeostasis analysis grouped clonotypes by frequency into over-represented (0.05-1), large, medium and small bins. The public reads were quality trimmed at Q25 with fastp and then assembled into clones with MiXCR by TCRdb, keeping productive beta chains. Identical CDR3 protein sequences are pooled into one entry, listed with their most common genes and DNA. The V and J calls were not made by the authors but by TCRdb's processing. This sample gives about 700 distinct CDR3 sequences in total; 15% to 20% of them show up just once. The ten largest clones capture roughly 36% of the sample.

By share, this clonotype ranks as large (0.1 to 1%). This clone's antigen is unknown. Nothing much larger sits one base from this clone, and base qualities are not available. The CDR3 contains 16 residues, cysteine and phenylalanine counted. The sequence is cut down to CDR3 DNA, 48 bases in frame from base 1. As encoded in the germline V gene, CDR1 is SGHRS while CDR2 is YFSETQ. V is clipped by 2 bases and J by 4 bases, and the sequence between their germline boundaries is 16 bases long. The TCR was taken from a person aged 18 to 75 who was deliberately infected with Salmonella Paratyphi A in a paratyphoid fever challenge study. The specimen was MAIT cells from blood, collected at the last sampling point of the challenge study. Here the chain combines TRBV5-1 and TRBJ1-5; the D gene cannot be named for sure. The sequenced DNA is TGCGCCAGCAGCTTTAAGGAGGAAGGGCCGAATCAGCCCCAGCATTTT. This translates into CASSFKEEGPNQPQHF.